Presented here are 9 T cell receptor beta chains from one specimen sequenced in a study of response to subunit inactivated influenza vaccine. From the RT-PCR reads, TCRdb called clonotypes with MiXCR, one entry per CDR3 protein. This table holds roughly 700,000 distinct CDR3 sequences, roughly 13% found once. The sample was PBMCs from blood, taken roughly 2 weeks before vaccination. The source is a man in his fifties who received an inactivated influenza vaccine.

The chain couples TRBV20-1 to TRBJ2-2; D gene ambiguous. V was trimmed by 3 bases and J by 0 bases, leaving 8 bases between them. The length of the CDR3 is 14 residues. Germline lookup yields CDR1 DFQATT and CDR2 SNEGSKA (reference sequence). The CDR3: CSASDVANTGELFF. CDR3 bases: TGCAGTGCTAGCGATGTGGCGAACACCGGGGAGCTGTTTTTT.

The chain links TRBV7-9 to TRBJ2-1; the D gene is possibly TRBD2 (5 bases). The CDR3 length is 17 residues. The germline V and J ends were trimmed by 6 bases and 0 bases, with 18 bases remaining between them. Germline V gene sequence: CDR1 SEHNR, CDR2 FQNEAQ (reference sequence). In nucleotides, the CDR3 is TGTGCCAGCAGTCCCCTCGGGCGGGCCAGCTCCTACAATGAGCAGTTCTTC. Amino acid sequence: CASSPLGRASSYNEQFF.

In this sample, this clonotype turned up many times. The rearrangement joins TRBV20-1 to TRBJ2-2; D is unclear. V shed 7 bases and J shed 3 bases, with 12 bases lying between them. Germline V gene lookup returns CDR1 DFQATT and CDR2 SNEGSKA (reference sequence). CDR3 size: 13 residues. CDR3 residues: CSGRRQDTGELFF. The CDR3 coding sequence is TGCAGTGGAAGGCGGCAGGACACCGGGGAGCTGTTTTTT.

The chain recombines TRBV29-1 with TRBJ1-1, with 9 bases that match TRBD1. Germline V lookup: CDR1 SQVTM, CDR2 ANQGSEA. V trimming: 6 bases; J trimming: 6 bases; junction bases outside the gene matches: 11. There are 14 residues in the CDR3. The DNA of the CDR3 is TGCAGCGTAGTGACGGGACAGGGTGGAGCTGAAGCTTTCTTT. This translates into CSVVTGQGGAEAFF.

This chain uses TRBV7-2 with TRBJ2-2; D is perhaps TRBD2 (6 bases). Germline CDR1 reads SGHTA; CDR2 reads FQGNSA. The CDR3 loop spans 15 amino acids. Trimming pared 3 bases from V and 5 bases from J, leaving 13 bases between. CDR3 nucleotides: TGTGCCAGCAGCTTGGGGGGTCTTGGGACCGGGGAGCTGTTTTTT. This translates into CASSLGGLGTGELFF.

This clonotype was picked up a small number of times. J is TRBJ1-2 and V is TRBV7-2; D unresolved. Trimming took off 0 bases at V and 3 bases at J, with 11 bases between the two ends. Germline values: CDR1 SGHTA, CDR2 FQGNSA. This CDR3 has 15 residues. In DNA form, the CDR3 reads TGTGCCAGCAGCTTAGCGCTGTCAGCGCACTATGGCTACACCTTC. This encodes CASSLALSAHYGYTF.

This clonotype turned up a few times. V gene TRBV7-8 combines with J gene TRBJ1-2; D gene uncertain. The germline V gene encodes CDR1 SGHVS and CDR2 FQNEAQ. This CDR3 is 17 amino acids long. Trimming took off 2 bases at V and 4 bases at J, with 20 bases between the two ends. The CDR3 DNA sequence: TGTGCCAGCAGCTTAATAGTAGTTGGAGAACTAAGCTATGGCTACACCTTC. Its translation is CASSLIVVGELSYGYTF.

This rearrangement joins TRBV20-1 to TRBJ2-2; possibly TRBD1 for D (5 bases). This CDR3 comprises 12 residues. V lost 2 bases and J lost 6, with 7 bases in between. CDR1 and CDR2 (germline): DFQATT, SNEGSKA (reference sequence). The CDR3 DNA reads TGCAGTGCTAGAAGACAGCCCGGGGAGCTGTTTTTT. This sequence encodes CSARRQPGELFF.

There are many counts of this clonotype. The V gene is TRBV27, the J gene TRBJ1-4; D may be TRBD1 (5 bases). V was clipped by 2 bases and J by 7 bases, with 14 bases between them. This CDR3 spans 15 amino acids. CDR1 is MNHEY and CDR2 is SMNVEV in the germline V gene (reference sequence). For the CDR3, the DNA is TGTGCCAGCAGTTTAGGCGGGGGACCTCCTGAAAAACTGTTTTTT. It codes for CASSLGGGPPEKLFF.